This is a list of T cell receptor beta chains from one sample in a study of response to subunit inactivated influenza vaccine. MiXCR, applied by TCRdb to the RT-PCR reads, yields one record per CDR3 protein. This table has approximately 680,000 distinct CDR3 sequences, around 14% appearing once. The sequences come from PBMCs from blood, collected 12 days after vaccination. The receptor set was obtained from a middle-aged man who received an inactivated influenza vaccine. The CDR3 runs from the conserved cysteine through the conserved F or W.

v_call,j_call,cdr3_aa
TRBV29-1,TRBJ2-5,CSAKGVKNGETQYF
TRBV7-2,TRBJ2-7,CASSRRRLAGVNEQYF
TRBV6-2/TRBV6-3,TRBJ2-7,CASSYPLSGSYEQYF
TRBV6-5,TRBJ1-2,CASSLGDRGYGYTF
TRBV4-3,TRBJ1-2,CASSQVGSSPGYTF
TRBV15,TRBJ2-7,CATSSLQTRGYEQYF
TRBV27,TRBJ2-1,CASTNPPGVEQFF
TRBV7-2,TRBJ2-7,CASSFSTTYEQYF
TRBV28,TRBJ2-7,CASSLSPLAKISYEQYF
TRBV2,TRBJ2-2,CASRERTPNTGELFF
TRBV28,TRBJ2-7,CAIGGGSYEQYF
TRBV7-9,TRBJ2-1,CASSYEGGPFNEQFF
TRBV20-1,TRBJ2-1,CSAGALAGGNNEQFF
TRBV6-4,TRBJ1-2,CASSPSWGDLYGYTF
TRBV20-1,TRBJ2-7,CSAIVQGRFLYEQYF
TRBV9,TRBJ1-1,CASSDPGNTEAFF
TRBV4-2,TRBJ2-3,CASSQERTSGGEFTDTQYF
TRBV5-6,TRBJ1-1,CASSLGLRGTEAFF
TRBV9,TRBJ2-3,CASSVLAGVTDTQYF
TRBV5-1,TRBJ2-7,CASSFHSSGGYEQYF
TRBV14,TRBJ1-2,CASSPGGGYTF
TRBV12-3/TRBV12-4,TRBJ2-6,CARNRDAISGANVLTF
TRBV20-1,TRBJ1-6,CSAPAGGFSSYNSPLHF
TRBV28,TRBJ2-7,CASWGLADYEQYF
TRBV6-6,TRBJ1-3,CASSYSAGATIYF
TRBV28,TRBJ2-7,CASSRDRGHNLYEQYF
TRBV6-2/TRBV6-3,TRBJ1-5,CASSPLRAPREPQHF
TRBV30,TRBJ2-1,CAWRSYNEQFF
TRBV7-2,TRBJ2-1,CASSLGFAYNEQFF
TRBV6-1,TRBJ2-7,CASSRQWRDEQYF
TRBV19,TRBJ2-1,CASSQIGQAYNEQFF
TRBV19,TRBJ2-7,CASSIDAPPYEQYF
TRBV10-3,TRBJ2-3,CAISENSGIIDTQYF
TRBV3-1,TRBJ2-1,CASRAWGNEQFF
TRBV7-6,TRBJ2-1,CASSLGTGIYNEQFF
TRBV9,TRBJ1-4,CASSPRGHDEKLFF
TRBV5-5,TRBJ1-5,CASSPEDQPQHF
TRBV29-1,TRBJ2-1,CSAAQGAGSYNEQFF
TRBV12-3/TRBV12-4,TRBJ2-1,CASSFGQDNNEQFF
TRBV6-4,TRBJ1-2,CASSATGDYGYTF
TRBV29-1,TRBJ1-2,CSVEDPGAGYTF
TRBV6-5,TRBJ2-3,CASSYVAGGSTDTQYF
TRBV20-1,TRBJ2-7,CSAKQTDYEQYF
TRBV29-1,TRBJ2-3,CSVAGTSGDTDTQYF
TRBV18,TRBJ2-5,CASSPIGTPQETQYF
TRBV20-1,TRBJ2-5,CSVRWGEETQYF
TRBV5-1,TRBJ2-7,CASSHKQGDGYEQYF
TRBV7-6,TRBJ2-2,CASSGGSAGELFF
TRBV7-2,TRBJ1-3,CASSTRGFVGNTIYF
TRBV28,TRBJ2-5,CASSLLRGFVQETQYF
TRBV6-1,TRBJ2-7,CASSGASGTSPYEQYF
TRBV11-1,TRBJ2-1,CASSLDAANEQFF
TRBV15,TRBJ1-2,CATSRAVSNYGYTF